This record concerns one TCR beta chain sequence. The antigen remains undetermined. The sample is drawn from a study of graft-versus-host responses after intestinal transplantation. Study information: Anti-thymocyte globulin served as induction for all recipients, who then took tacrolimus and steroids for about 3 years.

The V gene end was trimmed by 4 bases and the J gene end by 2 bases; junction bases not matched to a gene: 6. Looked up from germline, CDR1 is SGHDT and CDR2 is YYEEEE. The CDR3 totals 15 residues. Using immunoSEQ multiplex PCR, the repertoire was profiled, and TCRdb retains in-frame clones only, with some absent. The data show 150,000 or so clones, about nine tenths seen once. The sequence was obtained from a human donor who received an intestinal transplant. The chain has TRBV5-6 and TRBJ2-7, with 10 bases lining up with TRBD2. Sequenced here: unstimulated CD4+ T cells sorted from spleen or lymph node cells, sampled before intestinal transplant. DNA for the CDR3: TGTGCCAGCAGCCCTCATGGGACTAGCGCCTACGAGCAGTACTTC. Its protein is CASSPHGTSAYEQYF. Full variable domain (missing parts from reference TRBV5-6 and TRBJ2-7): DAGVTQSPTHLIKTRGQQVTLRCSPKSGHDTVSWYQQALGQGPQFIFQYYEEEERQRGNFPDRFSGHQFPNYSSELNVNALLLGDSALYLCASSPHGTSAYEQYFGPGTRLTVT.